What follows are 6 T cell receptor beta chains derived from one specimen sequenced in a study of radiation and T cells in renal cell carcinoma. This table comes from immunoSEQ multiplex PCR, and its TCRdb copy is limited to in-frame clones, with some not included. The sample consists of 110,000 to 150,000 clones, approximately 87% of them appearing once. Time point given: baseline pretreatment blood. Stated treatment: 15 Gy SBRT to primary tumor, nephrectomy 4 weeks later. The starting material was blood, obtained from a patient whose treatment included radiotherapy and nephrectomy. These receptors all stem from a woman between 50 and 59 years old with renal cell carcinoma.

Turning to this clone: This same CDR3 is encoded by further DNA sequences in the sample. CDR3 sequence: CATSRDPVSYEQYF. CDR3 nucleotides: TGTGCCACCAGCAGAGATCCGGTATCCTACGAGCAGTACTTC. The chain uses TRBV15 and TRBJ2-7; no firm D call. Trimming cost V 0 bases and J 1 base, with 7 bases left between them. The length of the CDR3 is 14 residues. Germline V gene data show CDR1 as LNHNV and CDR2 as YYDKDF (reference sequence). Full variable domain (outside the CDR3, taken from reference TRBV15 and TRBJ2-7): DAMVIQNPRYQVTQFGKPVTLSCSQTLNHNVMYWYQQKSSQAPKLLFHYYDKDFNNEADTPDNFQSRRPNTSFCFLDIRSPGLGDTAMYLCATSRDPVSYEQYFGPGTRLTVT.

The chain uses TRBV5-4 and TRBJ2-5, with D hard to call. V lost 1 base and J lost 3, with 4 bases in between. This CDR3 has 12 residues. Germline V gene data show CDR1 as SGHNT and CDR2 as YYREEE (reference sequence). CDR3 region: CASSLIEETQYF. CDR3 in DNA: TGTGCCAGCAGCTTGATCGAAGAGACCCAGTACTTC.

The rearrangement uses TRBV2 and TRBJ2-2; tentatively, D is TRBD1 (6 bases). Germline values: CDR1 SNHLY, CDR2 FYNNEI. Trimming removed 5 bases from V and 8 bases from J, with 18 bases in between. The CDR3 totals 15 residues. The CDR3: CASSLMTGPRGELFF. The DNA for the CDR3 is TGTGCCAGCAGTCTTATGACAGGACCCCGGGGGGAGCTGTTTTTT.

This clone has just one count. The J gene is TRBJ2-2, the V gene TRBV6-1, with 7 positions matching TRBD1. This CDR3 is built from 15 residues. CDR1 is MNHNS, CDR2 SASEGT, per germline. V was pared by 6 bases and J by 6 bases, with 10 bases of the junction left unmatched. CDR3 sequence (DNA): TGTGCCAGCAGAGAGGACAGGATAGGTTCCGGGGAGCTGTTTTTT. Its protein is CASREDRIGSGELFF.

The chain employs TRBV5-4 and TRBJ1-6, with a possible D match to TRBD1 (5 bases). Trimming stripped 6 bases from V and 3 bases from J, with 13 bases between. This CDR3 comprises 15 residues. The germline gives CDR1 SGHNT, CDR2 YYREEE (reference sequence). CDR3 bases: TGTGCCAGCAACCAGGGCGTTGGCTATAATTCACCCCTCCACTTT. It translates to CASNQGVGYNSPLHF. Based on the CDR3 plus reference TRBV5-4 and TRBJ1-6, the full variable domain is ETGVTQSPTHLIKTRGQQVTLRCSSQSGHNTVSWYQQALGQGPQFIFQYYREEENGRGNFPPRFSGLQFPNYSSELNVNALELDDSALYLCASNQGVGYNSPLHFGNGTRLTVT.

The rearrangement joins TRBV5-4 to TRBJ2-3; D uncertain. This CDR3 has 13 residues. The germline gives CDR1 SGHNT, CDR2 YYREEE (reference sequence). V lost 0 bases, J lost 0 bases, and 2 bases lay in between. CDR3 DNA: TGTGCCAGCAGCTTGGGTAGCACAGATACGCAGTATTTT. It codes for CASSLGSTDTQYF.